The 27 T cell receptor beta chains reported below all come from one sample, sequenced in a study of cytomegalovirus exposure and HLA in healthy donors. Here immunoSEQ multiplex PCR was the method, and the copy in TCRdb shows in-frame clones only, minus some. The sample has roughly 60,000 clones, 92% seen once. Sequences were obtained from PBMCs. These TCRs come from a woman aged 18-30 years in good health and CMV-seronegative.

This chain joins TRBV28 and TRBJ2-7, with D perhaps TRBD1 (5 bases). Per germline, CDR1 MDHEN and CDR2 SYDVKM. The CDR3 sequence is 13 residues long. V dropped 3 bases and J dropped 5 bases, with 11 bases sitting between them. In nucleotides, the CDR3 is TGTGCCAGCAGTTTTCAGGGAAGACACGAGCAGTACTTC. This translates into CASSFQGRHEQYF.

The V call is TRBV5-1, the J call TRBJ2-2, with D perhaps TRBD1 (5 bases). The CDR3 spans 14 residues. Germline V lookup: CDR1 SGHRS, CDR2 YFSETQ. Trimming pared 7 bases from V and 1 base from J, leaving 11 bases between. In DNA form, the CDR3 reads TGCGCCAGCCGTGGGGCGAAGAACACCGGGGAGCTGTTTTTT. The encoded protein is CASRGAKNTGELFF.

The chain couples TRBV27 to TRBJ2-3; tentative D call: TRBD1 (6 bases). This CDR3 has 13 amino acids. Deletions cut 5 bases from V and 6 bases from J, with 12 bases between. Germline CDR1 and CDR2: MNHEY and SMNVEV (reference sequence). The CDR3 DNA reads as TGTGCCAGCAGTGCAGGGGCCCGGGATACGCAGTATTTT. Its protein is CASSAGARDTQYF.

The chain links TRBV6-1 to TRBJ2-3, with TRBD2 as a possible D gene (6 bases). Germline lookup yields CDR1 MNHNS and CDR2 SASEGT. V was trimmed by 6 bases and J by 6 bases, leaving 16 bases between them. The CDR3 is 14 amino acids. The CDR3 protein is CASRVAEGPDTQYF. The CDR3 coding sequence is TGTGCCAGCAGGGTAGCGGAGGGACCTGATACGCAGTATTTT.

The table lists this clone with a few counts. The J gene is TRBJ2-2, the V gene TRBV6-1, with TRBD2 matching 9 bases. The CDR3 runs 15 residues. Looked up from germline, CDR1 is MNHNS and CDR2 is SASEGT. Trimming removed 7 bases from V and 6 bases from J; junction bases left unmatched: 9. The CDR3 sequence: CASTAGGLGAGELFF. The DNA for the CDR3 is TGTGCCAGCACCGCGGGAGGGTTAGGGGCCGGGGAGCTGTTTTTT.

The chain has TRBV19 and TRBJ1-3; D is perhaps TRBD1 (6 bases). With 3 bases removed from V and 0 bases from J, the gap between germline ends came to 9 bases. The CDR3 is 15 residues long. Germline V gene data show CDR1 as LNHDA and CDR2 as SQIVND (reference sequence). The CDR3 reads CASSIGQISGNTIYF. The CDR3 DNA sequence: TGTGCCAGTAGTATCGGACAGATCTCTGGAAACACCATATATTTT.

This chain connects TRBV27 to TRBJ2-1; TRBD2 agrees at 10 bases. The junction had 4 bases not matched to a gene; V was cut back by 2 bases and J by 3 bases. CDR3 length: 16 amino acids. Germline lookup yields CDR1 MNHEY and CDR2 SMNVEV (reference sequence). CDR3 protein: CASSLRLAGVYNEQFF. The CDR3 DNA reads TGTGCCAGCAGTTTACGGCTAGCGGGAGTCTACAATGAGCAGTTCTTC.

This clone was seen a single time. The V gene is TRBV28, the J gene TRBJ2-7; D not resolved. Germline CDR1 MDHEN, CDR2 SYDVKM. Trimming left V 6 bases short and J 0 bases short, with 9 bases between. The CDR3 totals 13 residues. The CDR3 protein is CASRLQSSYEQYF. The CDR3 DNA reads TGTGCCAGCAGGCTACAGAGCTCCTACGAGCAGTACTTC.

The V call is TRBV25-1, the J call TRBJ1-1; maybe TRBD1 (5 bases). This CDR3 has 12 amino acids. CDR1 and CDR2 (germline): MGHDK, SYGVNS. V shed 7 bases and J shed 5 bases, with 11 bases lying between them. DNA of the CDR3: TGTGCCAGCATCGGGGGTCGGACTGAAGCTTTCTTT. The encoded protein is CASIGGRTEAFF.

This chain joins TRBV29-1 and TRBJ2-3; D might be TRBD2 (5 bases). Trimming shortened V by 4 bases and J by 1 base, and 12 bases separated the two germline ends. CDR3 length equals 14 residues. Germline CDR1 reads SQVTM; CDR2 reads ANQGSEA. The CDR3 coding sequence is TGCAGCGTTGTCCTAGCCGAGCGCACAGATACGCAGTATTTT. Its translation is CSVVLAERTDTQYF.

This clone was counted between two and nine times. The chain joins TRBV11-1 to TRBJ1-1; D is ambiguous. This CDR3 contains 14 residues. From germline, CDR1 is SGHAT and CDR2 FQDESV (reference sequence). Trimming took off 5 bases at V and 5 bases at J, with 15 bases between the two ends. In DNA form, the CDR3 reads TGTGCCAGCAGCCGACTGGGGTGGGAGACTGAAGCTTTCTTT. Protein: CASSRLGWETEAFF.

The chain recombines TRBV4-2 with TRBJ1-3; 8 bases align to TRBD1. Germline CDR1 is LGHNA and CDR2 is YNFKEQ. CDR3 length: 17 amino acids. The V gene end was trimmed by 3 bases and the J gene end by 5 bases; junction bases not matched to a gene: 12. CDR3 amino acids: CASSHSSADRARNTIYF. The CDR3 DNA sequence: TGTGCCAGCAGCCACTCAAGCGCGGACAGGGCTCGAAACACCATATATTTT.

The chain recombines TRBV21-1 with TRBJ2-3; TRBD2, the table's D call, was not compared with the DNA. TRBV21-1 is a pseudogene locus. This CDR3 region has 19 residues. CDR3 sequence reads: CASSTFSGTRASSTDTQYF. The CDR3 bases are TGTGCCAGCAGCACCTTCTCCGGGACTAGGGCTTCTAGCACAGATACGCAGTATTTT.

The chain has TRBV15 and TRBJ2-1, with D perhaps TRBD2 (6 bases). CDR3 length: 12 amino acids. Trimming stripped 0 bases from V and 10 bases from J, with 7 bases between. The V gene's germline CDR1 is LNHNV and CDR2 YYDKDF (reference sequence). CDR3 sequence: CATSRDLAEQFF. The CDR3, as DNA: TGTGCCACCAGCAGAGACCTAGCGGAGCAGTTCTTC.

The chain has TRBV6-4 and TRBJ1-1; 11 positions match TRBD1. V shed 10 bases and J 5 bases; nucleotides not matched to a gene: 9. Germline V gene sequence: CDR1 MRHNA, CDR2 SNTAGT. The CDR3 sequence is 14 residues long. CDR3 in amino acids: CATRTGGEETEAFF. The CDR3 DNA reads as TGTGCCACAAGGACAGGGGGCGAGGAGACTGAAGCTTTCTTT.

The chain employs TRBV25-1 and TRBJ1-2; TRBD1 matches 7 bases. The CDR3 loop spans 15 amino acids. Trimming removed 4 bases from V and 3 bases from J; junction bases left unmatched: 8. The germline gives CDR1 MGHDK, CDR2 SYGVNS. In DNA form, the CDR3 reads TGTGCCAGCAGTGCCCCGGGACAGTCACACTATGGCTACACCTTC. Translation: CASSAPGQSHYGYTF.

This chain connects TRBV19 to TRBJ2-4; 8 bases are shared with TRBD2. The CDR3 runs to 15 residues. Germline CDR1 is LNHDA and CDR2 is SQIVND (reference sequence). Germline trimming cut 1 base from V and 5 bases from J; bases unmatched to any gene: 4. CDR3 protein: CASSIVGTSQNIQYF. CDR3 bases: TGTGCCAGTAGTATAGTCGGGACTAGTCAAAACATTCAGTACTTC.

This CDR3 reads CATRQGELNTGELFF. DNA of the CDR3: TGCGCCACCCGACAGGGGGAGCTGAACACCGGGGAGCTGTTTTTT. The chain employs TRBV5-1 and TRBJ2-2; the match to TRBD1 covers 9 bases. Germline V gene lookup returns CDR1 SGHRS and CDR2 YFSETQ. V lost 9 bases to trimming and J lost 1 base; unmatched junction nucleotides: 7. This CDR3 comprises 15 residues.

The rearrangement links TRBV12-5 to TRBJ1-5; maybe TRBD1 (5 bases). Germline V CDR1 and CDR2: LGHNT, FRNRAP. The CDR3 spans 13 residues. Trimming pared 8 bases from V and 0 bases from J, leaving 8 bases between. CDR3 amino acids: CASRQGSNQPQHF. As DNA, the CDR3 is TGTGCTAGTAGGCAGGGTAGCAATCAGCCCCAGCATTTT.

The CDR3 nucleotides are TGTGCCAGCAGTCCCTATGGGACAGGCTTTGAGCAGTACTTC. Its protein product is CASSPYGTGFEQYF. The genes are TRBV27 and TRBJ2-7; TRBD1 matches 8 bases. The junction had 10 bases not matched to a gene; V was cut back by 5 bases and J by 7 bases. The germline gives CDR1 MNHEY, CDR2 SMNVEV (reference sequence). The CDR3 is made up of 14 amino acids.

This clone was counted a single time. This rearrangement joins TRBV4-2 to TRBJ2-7; 12 bases align to TRBD1. The V and J ends lost 3 bases and 7 bases, in that order; junction bases with no gene match: 13. The germline V gene has CDR1 LGHNA and CDR2 YNFKEQ. The CDR3 contains 17 residues. The CDR3 nucleotides are TGTGCCAGCAGCCATGCCTGGGGACAGGGGGCAGCGGGGGAGCAGTACTTC. Protein: CASSHAWGQGAAGEQYF.

This clone was picked up a small number of times. The J gene is TRBJ1-2, the V gene TRBV6-4, with 7 bases matching TRBD1. CDR3 length: 13 residues. CDR1 and CDR2 from the germline V gene are MRHNA and SNTAGT. With V trimmed by 0 bases and J by 7 bases, 2 bases remained unmatched. This chain's CDR3 is CASSDSPGGGYTF. CDR3 in DNA: TGTGCCAGCAGTGACTCGCCAGGGGGTGGCTACACCTTC.

The rearrangement links TRBV27 to TRBJ2-7, with 7 bases that match TRBD2. The germline V gene encodes CDR1 MNHEY and CDR2 SMNVEV (reference sequence). V lost 6 bases, J lost 3 bases, and 11 bases stayed unmatched. The length of the CDR3 is 15 residues. For the CDR3, the DNA is TGTGCCAGCAGCAATGGGGCTAGCGGAGTCTACGAGCAGTACTTC. It translates to CASSNGASGVYEQYF.

The chain joins TRBV7-8 to TRBJ2-7, with TRBD2 identical over 8 bases. With V trimmed by 5 bases and J by 5 bases, 11 bases remained unmatched. The CDR3 is made up of 15 amino acids. Germline-derived CDR1 and CDR2 are SGHVS and FQNEAQ. CDR3 nucleotide sequence: TGTGCCAGCAGCCCCTGGGGTAGCGGGACCCACGAGCAGTACTTC. Its translation is CASSPWGSGTHEQYF. The variable domain in full, completed from reference TRBV7-8 and TRBJ2-7, reads GAGVSQSPRYKVAKRGQDVALRCDPISGHVSLFWYQQALGQGPEFLTYFQNEAQLDKSGLPSDRFFAERPEGSVSTLKIQRTQQEDSAVYLCASSPWGSGTHEQYFGPGTRLTVT.

The chain joins TRBV6-1 to TRBJ1-1, with D maybe TRBD1 (5 bases). V was cut by 2 bases and J by 5 bases, with 12 bases left in between. The CDR3 is made up of 14 amino acids. Germline V gene sequence: CDR1 MNHNS, CDR2 SASEGT. CDR3 in amino acids: CASSELGGATEAFF. The CDR3 DNA reads TGTGCCAGCAGTGAACTTGGAGGGGCGACTGAAGCTTTCTTT.

The chain combines TRBV5-1 with TRBJ2-5; TRBD1 is a possible D gene (8 bases). V was shortened by 3 bases and J by 2 bases, with 14 bases between the two germline ends. The CDR3 is 15 amino acids. CDR1 is SGHRS, CDR2 YFSETQ, per germline. CDR3 residues: CASSYGQGGQETQYF. The CDR3 coding sequence is TGCGCCAGCAGCTACGGACAGGGAGGGCAAGAGACCCAGTACTTC.

The rearrangement joins TRBV10-3 to TRBJ2-5, with D possibly being TRBD2 (6 bases). Deletions cut 8 bases from V and 5 bases from J, with 12 bases between. Germline CDR1 and CDR2: ENHRY and SYGVKD. The CDR3 is 12 amino acids. CDR3 protein: CAIRENGETQYF. DNA for the CDR3: TGTGCCATCCGGGAGAACGGGGAGACCCAGTACTTC.